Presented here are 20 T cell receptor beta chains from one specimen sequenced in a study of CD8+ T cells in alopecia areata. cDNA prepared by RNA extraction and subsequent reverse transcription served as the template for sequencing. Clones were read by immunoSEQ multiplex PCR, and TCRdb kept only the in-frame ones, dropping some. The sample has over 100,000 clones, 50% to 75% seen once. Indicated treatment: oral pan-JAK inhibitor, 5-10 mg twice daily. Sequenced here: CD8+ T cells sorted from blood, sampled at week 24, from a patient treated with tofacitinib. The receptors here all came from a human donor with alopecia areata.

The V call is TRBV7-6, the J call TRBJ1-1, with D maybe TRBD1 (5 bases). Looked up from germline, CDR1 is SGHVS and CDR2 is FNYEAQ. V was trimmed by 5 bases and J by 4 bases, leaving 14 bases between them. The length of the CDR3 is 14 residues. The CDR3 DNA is TGTGCCAGCAGCCCGGGACTTTTGGGCACTGAAGCTTTCTTT. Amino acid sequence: CASSPGLLGTEAFF. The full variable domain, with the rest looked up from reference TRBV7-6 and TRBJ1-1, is GAGVSQSPRYKVTKRGQDVALRCDPISGHVSLYWYRQALGQGPEFLTYFNYEAQQDKSGLPNDRFSAERPEGSISTLTIQRTEQRDSAMYRCASSPGLLGTEAFFGQGTRLTVV.

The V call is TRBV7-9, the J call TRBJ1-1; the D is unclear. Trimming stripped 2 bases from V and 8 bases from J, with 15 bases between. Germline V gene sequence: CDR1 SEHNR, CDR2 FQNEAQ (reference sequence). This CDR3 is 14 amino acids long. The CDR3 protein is CASSLFSRTDEAFF. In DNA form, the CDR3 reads TGTGCCAGCAGCTTATTCTCTAGGACGGACGAAGCTTTCTTT.

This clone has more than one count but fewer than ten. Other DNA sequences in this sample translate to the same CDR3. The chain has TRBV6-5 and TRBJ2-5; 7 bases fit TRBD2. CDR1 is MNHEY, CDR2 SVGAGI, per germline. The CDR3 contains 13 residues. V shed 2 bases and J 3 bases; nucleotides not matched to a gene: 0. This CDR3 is CASSYGGEETQYF. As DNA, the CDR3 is TGTGCCAGCAGTTACGGGGGGGAAGAGACCCAGTACTTC.

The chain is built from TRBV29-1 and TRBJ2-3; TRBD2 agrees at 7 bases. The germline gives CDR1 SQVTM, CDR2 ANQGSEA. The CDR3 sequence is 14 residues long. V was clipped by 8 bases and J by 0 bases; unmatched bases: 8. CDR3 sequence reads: CSTMGGDSTDTQYF. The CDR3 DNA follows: TGCAGCACGATGGGGGGGGATAGCACAGATACGCAGTATTTT.

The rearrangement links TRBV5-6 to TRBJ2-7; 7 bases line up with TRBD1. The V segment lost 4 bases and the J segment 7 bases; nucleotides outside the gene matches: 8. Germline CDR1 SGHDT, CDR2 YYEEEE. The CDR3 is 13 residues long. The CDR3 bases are TGTGCCAGCAGCCACATACAGGGGTTTGAGCAGTACTTC. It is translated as CASSHIQGFEQYF.

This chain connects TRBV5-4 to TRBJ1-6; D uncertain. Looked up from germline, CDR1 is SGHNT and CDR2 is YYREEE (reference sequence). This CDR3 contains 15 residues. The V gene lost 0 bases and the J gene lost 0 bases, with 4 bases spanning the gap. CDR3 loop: CASSLDLSYNSPLHF. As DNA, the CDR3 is TGTGCCAGCAGCTTGGACCTCTCCTATAATTCACCCCTCCACTTT.

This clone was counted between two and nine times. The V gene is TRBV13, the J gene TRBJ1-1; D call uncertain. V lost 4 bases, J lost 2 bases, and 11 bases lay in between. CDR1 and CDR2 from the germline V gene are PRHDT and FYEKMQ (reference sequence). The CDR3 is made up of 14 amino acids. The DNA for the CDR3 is TGTGCCAGCAGCTCCTGGCAAGGAAACACTGAAGCTTTCTTT. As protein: CASSSWQGNTEAFF.

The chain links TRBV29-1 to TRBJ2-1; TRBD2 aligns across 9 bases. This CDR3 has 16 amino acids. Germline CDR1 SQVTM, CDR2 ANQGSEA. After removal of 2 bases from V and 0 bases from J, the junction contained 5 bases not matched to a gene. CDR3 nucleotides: TGCAGCGTTGAACTAGCGGGGAAACGCTCCTACAATGAGCAGTTCTTC. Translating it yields CSVELAGKRSYNEQFF.

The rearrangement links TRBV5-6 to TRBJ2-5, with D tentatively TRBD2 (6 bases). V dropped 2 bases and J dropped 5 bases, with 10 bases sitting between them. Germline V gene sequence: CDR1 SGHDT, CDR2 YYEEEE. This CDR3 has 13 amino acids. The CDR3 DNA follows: TGTGCCAGCAGCTTCTCCCGGGAGGAGACCCAGTACTTC. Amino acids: CASSFSREETQYF.

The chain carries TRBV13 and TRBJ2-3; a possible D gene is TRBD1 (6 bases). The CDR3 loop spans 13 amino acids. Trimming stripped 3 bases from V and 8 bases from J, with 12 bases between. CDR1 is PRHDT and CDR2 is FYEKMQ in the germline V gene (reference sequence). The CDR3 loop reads CASSFQGLATQYF. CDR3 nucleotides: TGTGCCAGCAGCTTTCAGGGGCTCGCTACGCAGTATTTT.

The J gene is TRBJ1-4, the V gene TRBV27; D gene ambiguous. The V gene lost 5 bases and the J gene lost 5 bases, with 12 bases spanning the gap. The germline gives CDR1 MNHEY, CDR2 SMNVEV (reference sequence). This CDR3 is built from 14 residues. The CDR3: CASSLIRGNEKLFF. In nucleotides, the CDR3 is TGTGCCAGCAGTCTAATAAGAGGGAATGAAAAACTGTTTTTT.

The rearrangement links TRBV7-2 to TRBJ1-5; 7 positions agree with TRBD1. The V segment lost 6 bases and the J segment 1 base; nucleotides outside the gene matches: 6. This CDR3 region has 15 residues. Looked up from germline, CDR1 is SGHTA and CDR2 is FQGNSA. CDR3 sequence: CASRLTGVSNQPQHF. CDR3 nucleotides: TGTGCCAGCAGACTTACAGGGGTGAGCAATCAGCCCCAGCATTTT. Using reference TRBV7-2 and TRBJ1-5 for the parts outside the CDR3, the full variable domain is GAGVSQSPSNKVTEKGKDVELRCDPISGHTALYWYRQSLGQGLEFLIYFQGNSAPDKSGLPSDRFSAERTGGSVSTLTIQRTQQEDSAVYLCASRLTGVSNQPQHFGDGTRLSIL.

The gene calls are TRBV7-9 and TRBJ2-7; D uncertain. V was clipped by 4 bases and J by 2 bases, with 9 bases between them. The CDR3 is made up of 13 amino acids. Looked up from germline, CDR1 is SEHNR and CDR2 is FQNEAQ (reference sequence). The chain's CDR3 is CASSSGPTYEQYF. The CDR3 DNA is TGTGCCAGCAGCTCCGGACCGACCTACGAGCAGTACTTC.

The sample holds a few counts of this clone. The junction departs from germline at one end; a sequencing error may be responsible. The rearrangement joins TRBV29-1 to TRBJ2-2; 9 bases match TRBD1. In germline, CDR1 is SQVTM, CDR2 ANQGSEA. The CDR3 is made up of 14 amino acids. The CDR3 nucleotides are TGCAGCGTCCCTAGGACAGGGGTCACCCGGGAGCTGTTTTTT. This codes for CSVPRTGVTRELFF.

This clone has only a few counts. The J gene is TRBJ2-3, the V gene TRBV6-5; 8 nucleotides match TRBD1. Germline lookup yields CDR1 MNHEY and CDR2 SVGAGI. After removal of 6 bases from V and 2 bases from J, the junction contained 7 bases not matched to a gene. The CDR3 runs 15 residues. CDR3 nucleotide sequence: TGTGCCAGCAGAGAGGACAGGGTCCACACAGATACGCAGTATTTT. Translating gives CASREDRVHTDTQYF.

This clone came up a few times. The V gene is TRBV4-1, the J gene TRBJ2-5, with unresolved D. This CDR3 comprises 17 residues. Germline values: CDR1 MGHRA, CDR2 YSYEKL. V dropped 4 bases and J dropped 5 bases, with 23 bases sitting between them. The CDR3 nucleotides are TGCGCCAGCAGCCGATCCGGTCGGGCAAACAAACAGGAGACCCAGTACTTC. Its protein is CASSRSGRANKQETQYF.

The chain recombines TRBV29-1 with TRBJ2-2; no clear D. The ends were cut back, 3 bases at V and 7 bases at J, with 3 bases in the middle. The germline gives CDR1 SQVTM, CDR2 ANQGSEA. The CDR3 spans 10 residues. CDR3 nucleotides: TGCAGCGTTGACTTCGGGGAGCTGTTTTTT. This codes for CSVDFGELFF.

The CDR3 coding sequence is TGCGCCAGCAAACACTTTTTGAACACTGAAGCTTTCTTT. The encoded protein is CASKHFLNTEAFF. The chain recombines TRBV5-1 with TRBJ1-1, with D unresolved. The germline V gene has CDR1 SGHRS and CDR2 YFSETQ. The CDR3 sequence is 13 residues long. Trimming cost V 6 bases and J 0 bases, with 9 bases left between them.

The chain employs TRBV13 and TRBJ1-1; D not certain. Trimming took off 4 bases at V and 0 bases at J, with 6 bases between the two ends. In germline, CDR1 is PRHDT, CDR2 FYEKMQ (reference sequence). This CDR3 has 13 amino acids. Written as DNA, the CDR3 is TGTGCCAGCAGCTGGGCCATGAACACTGAAGCTTTCTTT. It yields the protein CASSWAMNTEAFF.

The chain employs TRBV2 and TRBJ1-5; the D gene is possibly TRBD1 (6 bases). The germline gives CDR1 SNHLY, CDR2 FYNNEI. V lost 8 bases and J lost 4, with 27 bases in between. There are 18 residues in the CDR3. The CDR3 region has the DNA TGTGCCAGCTCGCCCGCAGGGGAAGGTTGGGGAACGAATCAGCCCCAGCATTTT. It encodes CASSPAGEGWGTNQPQHF.